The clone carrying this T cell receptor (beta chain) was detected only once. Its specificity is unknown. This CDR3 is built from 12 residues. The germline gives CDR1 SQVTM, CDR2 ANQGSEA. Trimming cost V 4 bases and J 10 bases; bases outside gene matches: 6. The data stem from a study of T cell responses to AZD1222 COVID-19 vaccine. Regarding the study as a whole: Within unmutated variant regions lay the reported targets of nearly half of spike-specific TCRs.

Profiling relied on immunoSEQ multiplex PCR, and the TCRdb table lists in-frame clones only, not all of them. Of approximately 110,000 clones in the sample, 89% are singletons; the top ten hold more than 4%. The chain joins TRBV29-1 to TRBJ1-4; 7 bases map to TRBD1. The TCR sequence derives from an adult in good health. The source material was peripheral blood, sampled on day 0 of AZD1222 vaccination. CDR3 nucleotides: TGCAGCGTTGGACAGGGTGAAGGAAAACTGTTTTTT. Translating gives CSVGQGEGKLFF.